Listed below are T cell receptor beta chains from one sample, sequenced in a study of T cells in Graves' hyperthyroidism and ophthalmopathy. TCRdb used MiXCR to reprocess the multiplex PCR reads, holding one entry per CDR3 protein. The sample consists of about 590,000 distinct CDR3 sequences, around 14% of them appearing once. The sequencing sample was made of blood. Receptor source: a woman aged 30 to 39 with Graves' hyperthyroidism. The CDR3 runs from the conserved cysteine through the conserved F or W. D genes are given only for firm matches. Size values are once, few and many counts, or a class for expanded clones, and some rows have none.

TRBD2	.	TRBV6-1	TRBJ2-1	TGTGCCACCGCAAAACCGGGACTAGCGGGATATCACAATGAGCAGTTCTTC	CATAKPGLAGYHNEQFF
.	many	TRBV7-9	TRBJ2-7	TGTGCCAGCAGCTTAGGCGAGACCGGGAACTACGAGCAGTACTTC	CASSLGETGNYEQYF
.	many	TRBV3-1	TRBJ1-2	TGTGCCAGCAGCCAAGACTGGGACTCTAACTATGGCTACACCTTC	CASSQDWDSNYGYTF
.	.	TRBV9	TRBJ2-2	TGTGCCAGCAGCGTGTTCGTGGATCTGTTGAACACCGGGGAGCTGTTTTTT	CASSVFVDLLNTGELFF
.	many	TRBV24-1	TRBJ2-3	TGTGCCACCAGTGATTTTGGAGATACGCAGTATTTT	CATSDFGDTQYF
TRBD1	many	TRBV29-1	TRBJ1-1	TGCAGCGTTGAAGCGGACAGGGTGGGTAAGAACACTGAAGCTTTCTTT	CSVEADRVGKNTEAFF
.	many	TRBV11-1	TRBJ2-1	TGTGCCAGCAGCTTAAATCGGCCGAGCTCCTACAATGAGCAGTTCTTC	CASSLNRPSSYNEQFF
.	.	TRBV2	TRBJ2-7	TGTGCCAGCAGTGAAGCGCTCCCCGAGCAGTACTTC	CASSEALPEQYF
.	many	TRBV27	TRBJ1-6	TGTGCCAGCAGTTTAACTTTTCCCAATTCACCCCTCCACTTT	CASSLTFPNSPLHF
.	.	TRBV19	TRBJ1-2	TGTGCCAGTAGATATAGTGGACCAGCAAACTATGGCTACACCTTC	CASRYSGPANYGYTF
.	.	TRBV6-6	TRBJ2-3	TGTGCCAGCAGTTACTCGCAGGTGGGCACAGATACGCAGTATTTT	CASSYSQVGTDTQYF
TRBD1	many	TRBV30	TRBJ1-2	TGTGCCTGGAGTGAGGTCAGGGGGCTGCAAGGCTACACCTTC	CAWSEVRGLQGYTF
.	many	TRBV11-2	TRBJ2-1	TGTGCCAGCAGCTTTTCGCACAATGAGCAGTTCTTC	CASSFSHNEQFF
TRBD1	.	TRBV6-5	TRBJ1-6	TGTGCCAGCAGTTACGACAGGGTCTCTTCACCCCTCCACTTT	CASSYDRVSSPLHF
TRBD2	many	TRBV12-3/TRBV12-4	TRBJ2-7	TGTGCCAGCAGTTTAGGACTAGCGGATTTCTACGAGCAGTACTTC	CASSLGLADFYEQYF
.	.	TRBV20-1	TRBJ1-4	TGCAGTGCTAGAGATCCAGGGGTAACCGCAACTAATGAAAAACTGTTTTTT	CSARDPGVTATNEKLFF
TRBD2	.	TRBV6-2/TRBV6-3	TRBJ2-1	TGTGCCAGCAGGCCCGGGACTAGCGGGAGCGTTTACAATGAGCAGTTCTTC	CASRPGTSGSVYNEQFF
.	many	TRBV6-2/TRBV6-3	TRBJ2-7	TGTGCCAGCAGTTACTCGAACCAGGGCGAGCAGTACTTC	CASSYSNQGEQYF
.	many	TRBV6-2/TRBV6-3	TRBJ2-1	TGTGCCAGCAGTTACTCTCTCGGGAGTCCCGGCTACAATGAGCAGTTCTTC	CASSYSLGSPGYNEQFF
TRBD1	.	TRBV10-3	TRBJ2-7	TGTGCCATCAGTGCCCAGGGGGCGATTAACGAGCAGTACTTC	CAISAQGAINEQYF
TRBD2	.	TRBV2	TRBJ2-3	TGTGCCAGCAGTGTCTGGGCGGGAGCCGCAGATACGCAGTATTTT	CASSVWAGAADTQYF
.	many	TRBV10-3	TRBJ2-5	TGTGCCATCAGTGACGGGCAGATCCAAGAGACCCAGTACTTC	CAISDGQIQETQYF
TRBD2	many	TRBV5-1	TRBJ2-7	TGCGCCAGCAGCTTAAAGGGGCGAGCGGGAGGGCCCTTCGAGCAGTACTTC	CASSLKGRAGGPFEQYF
.	many	TRBV7-2	TRBJ2-7	TGTGCCAGCAGCTTTTCACCTACCAGCGGACCCAACCCTTACGAGCAGTACTTC	CASSFSPTSGPNPYEQYF
TRBD2	.	TRBV24-1	TRBJ2-2	TGTGCCACCAGTGGTTGGACTAGCGGGAGGGCTTCGGGGGAGCTGTTTTTT	CATSGWTSGRASGELFF
TRBD2	.	TRBV3-1	TRBJ2-5	TGTGCCAGCAGCCAAGTTCGGATTGCGGGAGTGCGGGGCGGGGAGACCCAGTACTTC	CASSQVRIAGVRGGETQYF
TRBD2	.	TRBV29-1	TRBJ2-3	TGCAGCGGTTATAGCGGGACGGACACAGATACGCAGTATTTT	CSGYSGTDTDTQYF
.	.	TRBV6-1	TRBJ2-1	TGTGCCAGCCGATTCGGGGAACGCCATCCCTACAATGAGCAGTTCTTC	CASRFGERHPYNEQFF
.	many	TRBV20-1	TRBJ2-5	TGCAGTGCTGGACCGGGACGCGAAGAGACCCAGTACTTC	CSAGPGREETQYF
.	.	TRBV4-1	TRBJ2-4	TGCGCCAGCAGCCCATTGCCCCTACAGAGAAACATTCAGTACTTC	CASSPLPLQRNIQYF
.	many	TRBV7-9	TRBJ2-7	TGTGCCAGCAGTCATAGGGGACCGACACCCCCTCCCTACGAGCAGTACTTC	CASSHRGPTPPPYEQYF
.	many	TRBV6-1	TRBJ1-6	TGTGCCAGCAAAACGAGGGGGAGGAATTCACCCCTCCACTTT	CASKTRGRNSPLHF
.	many	TRBV12-3/TRBV12-4	TRBJ2-5	TGTGCCAGCAGTTTAGACCGCGTTGAGACCCAGTACTTC	CASSLDRVETQYF
.	few	TRBV28	TRBJ1-6	TGTGCCAGCGGCAATCGGGCACCCCTCCACTTT	CASGNRAPLHF